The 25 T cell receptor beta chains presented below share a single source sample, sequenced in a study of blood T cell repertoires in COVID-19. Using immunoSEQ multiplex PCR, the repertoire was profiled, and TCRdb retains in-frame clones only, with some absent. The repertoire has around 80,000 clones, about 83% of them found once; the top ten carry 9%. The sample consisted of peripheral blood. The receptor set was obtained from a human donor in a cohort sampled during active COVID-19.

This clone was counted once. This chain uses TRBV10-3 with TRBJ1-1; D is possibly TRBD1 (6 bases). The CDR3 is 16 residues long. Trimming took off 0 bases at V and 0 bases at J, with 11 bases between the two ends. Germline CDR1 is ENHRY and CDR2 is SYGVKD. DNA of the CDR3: TGTGCCATCAGTGAGTCGGTACAGGGCGTGAACACTGAAGCTTTCTTT. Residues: CAISESVQGVNTEAFF.

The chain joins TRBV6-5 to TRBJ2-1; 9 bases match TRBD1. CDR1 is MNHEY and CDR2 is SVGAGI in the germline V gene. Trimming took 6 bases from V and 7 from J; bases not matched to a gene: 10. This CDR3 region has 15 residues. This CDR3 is CASRPSGTGKNEQFF. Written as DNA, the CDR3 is TGTGCCAGCAGACCGTCCGGGACAGGGAAGAATGAGCAGTTCTTC.

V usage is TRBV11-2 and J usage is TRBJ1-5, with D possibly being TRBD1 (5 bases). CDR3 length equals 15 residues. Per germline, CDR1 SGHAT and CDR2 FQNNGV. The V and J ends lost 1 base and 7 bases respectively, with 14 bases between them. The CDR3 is CASSLVGLPDQPQHF. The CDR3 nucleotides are TGTGCCAGCAGCTTAGTGGGACTTCCGGACCAGCCCCAGCATTTT.

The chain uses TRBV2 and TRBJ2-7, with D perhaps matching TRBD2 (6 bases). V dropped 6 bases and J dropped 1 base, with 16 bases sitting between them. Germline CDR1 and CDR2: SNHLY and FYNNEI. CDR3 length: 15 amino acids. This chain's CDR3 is CASSSRDFQSYEQYF. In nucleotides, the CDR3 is TGTGCCAGCAGCTCCAGGGACTTTCAATCCTACGAGCAGTACTTC.

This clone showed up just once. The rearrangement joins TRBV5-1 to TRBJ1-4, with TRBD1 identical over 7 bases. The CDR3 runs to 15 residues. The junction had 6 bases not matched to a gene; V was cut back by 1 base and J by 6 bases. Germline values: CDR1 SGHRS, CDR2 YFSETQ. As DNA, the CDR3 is TGCGCCAGCAGCTTGAGAGGGGGCTCGGATGAAAAACTGTTTTTT. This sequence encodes CASSLRGGSDEKLFF. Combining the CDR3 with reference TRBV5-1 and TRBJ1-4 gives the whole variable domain KAGVTQTPRYLIKTRGQQVTLSCSPISGHRSVSWYQQTPGQGLQFLFEYFSETQRNKGNFPGRFSGRQFSNSRSEMNVSTLELGDSALYLCASSLRGGSDEKLFFGSGTQLSVL.

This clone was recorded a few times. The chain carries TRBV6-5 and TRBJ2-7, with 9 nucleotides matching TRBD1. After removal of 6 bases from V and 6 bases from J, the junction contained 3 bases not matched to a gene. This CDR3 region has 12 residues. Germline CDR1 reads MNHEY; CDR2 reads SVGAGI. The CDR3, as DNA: TGTGCCAGCAGCCAGACAGGGGGCGAGCAGTACTTC. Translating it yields CASSQTGGEQYF.

The CDR3 region has the DNA TGTGCCACCAGTGATCGAGGACAGGTTCCCTCTGGGGCCAACGTCCTGACTTTC. Translation gives CATSDRGQVPSGANVLTF. This chain uses TRBV24-1 with TRBJ2-6; TRBD1 agrees at 7 bases. The germline CDR1 and CDR2 sequences are KGHDR and SFDVKD. Trimming took 3 bases from V and 0 from J; bases not matched to a gene: 7. There are 18 residues in the CDR3.

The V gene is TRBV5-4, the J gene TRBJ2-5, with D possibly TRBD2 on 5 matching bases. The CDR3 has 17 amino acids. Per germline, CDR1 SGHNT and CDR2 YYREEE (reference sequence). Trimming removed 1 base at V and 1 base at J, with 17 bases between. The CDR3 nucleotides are TGTGCCAGCAGCTTGTCCCTAGCACGCTTCAGCCAAGAGACCCAGTACTTC. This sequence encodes CASSLSLARFSQETQYF. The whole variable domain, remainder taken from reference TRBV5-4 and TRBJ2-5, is ETGVTQSPTHLIKTRGQQVTLRCSSQSGHNTVSWYQQALGQGPQFIFQYYREEENGRGNFPPRFSGLQFPNYSSELNVNALELDDSALYLCASSLSLARFSQETQYFGPGTRLLVL.

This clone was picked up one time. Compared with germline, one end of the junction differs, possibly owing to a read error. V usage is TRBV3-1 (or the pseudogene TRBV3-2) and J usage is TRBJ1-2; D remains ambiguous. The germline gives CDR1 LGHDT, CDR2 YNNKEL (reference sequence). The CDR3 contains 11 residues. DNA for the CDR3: TGTGCCAGCAGCCAAGATTGGCAGGCTTCGTTC. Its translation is CASSQDWQASF.

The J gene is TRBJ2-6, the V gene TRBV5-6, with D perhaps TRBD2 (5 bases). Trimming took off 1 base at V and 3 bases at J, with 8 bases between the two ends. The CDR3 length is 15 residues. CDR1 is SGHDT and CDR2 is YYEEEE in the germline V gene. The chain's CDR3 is CASSLYGDGANVLTF. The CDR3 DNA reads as TGTGCCAGCAGCTTGTACGGGGATGGGGCCAACGTCCTGACTTTC. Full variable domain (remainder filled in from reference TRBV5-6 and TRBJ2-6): DAGVTQSPTHLIKTRGQQVTLRCSPKSGHDTVSWYQQALGQGPQFIFQYYEEEERQRGNFPDRFSGHQFPNYSSELNVNALLLGDSALYLCASSLYGDGANVLTFGAGSRLTVL.

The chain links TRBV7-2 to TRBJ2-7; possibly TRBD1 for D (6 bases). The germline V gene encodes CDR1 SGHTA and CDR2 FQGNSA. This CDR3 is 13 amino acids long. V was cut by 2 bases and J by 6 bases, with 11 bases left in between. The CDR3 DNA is TGTGCCAGCAGCTTAAACAGGGCCGGCGAGCAGTACTTC. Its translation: CASSLNRAGEQYF. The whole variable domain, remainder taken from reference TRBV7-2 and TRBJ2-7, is GAGVSQSPSNKVTEKGKDVELRCDPISGHTALYWYRQSLGQGLEFLIYFQGNSAPDKSGLPSDRFSAERTGGSVSTLTIQRTQQEDSAVYLCASSLNRAGEQYFGPGTRLTVT.

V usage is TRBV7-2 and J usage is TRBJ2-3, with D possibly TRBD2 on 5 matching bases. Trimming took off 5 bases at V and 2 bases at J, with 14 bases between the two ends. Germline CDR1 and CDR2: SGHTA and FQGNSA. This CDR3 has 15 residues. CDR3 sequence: CASSRTAAPTDTQYF. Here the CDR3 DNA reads TGTGCCAGCAGCCGCACAGCGGCACCCACAGATACGCAGTATTTT.

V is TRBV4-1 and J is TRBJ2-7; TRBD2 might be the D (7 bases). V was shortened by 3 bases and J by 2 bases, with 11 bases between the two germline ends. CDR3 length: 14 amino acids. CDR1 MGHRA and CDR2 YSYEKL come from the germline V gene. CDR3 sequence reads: CASSQGGGTYEQYF. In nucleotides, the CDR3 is TGCGCCAGCAGCCAGGGAGGGGGGACCTACGAGCAGTACTTC.

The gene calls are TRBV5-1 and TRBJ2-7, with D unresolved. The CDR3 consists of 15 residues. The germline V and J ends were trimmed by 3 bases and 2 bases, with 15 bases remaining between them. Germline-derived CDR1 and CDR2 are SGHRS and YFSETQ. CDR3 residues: CASSSRLADPYEQYF. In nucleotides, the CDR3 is TGCGCCAGCAGCTCTCGACTGGCCGATCCCTACGAGCAGTACTTC.

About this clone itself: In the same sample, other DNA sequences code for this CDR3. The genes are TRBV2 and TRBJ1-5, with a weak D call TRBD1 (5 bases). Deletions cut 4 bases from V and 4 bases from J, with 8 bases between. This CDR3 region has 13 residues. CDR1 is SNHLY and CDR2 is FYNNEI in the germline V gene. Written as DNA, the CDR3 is TGTGCCAGCAGTGTGGGGGGGAATCAGCCCCAGCATTTT. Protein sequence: CASSVGGNQPQHF.

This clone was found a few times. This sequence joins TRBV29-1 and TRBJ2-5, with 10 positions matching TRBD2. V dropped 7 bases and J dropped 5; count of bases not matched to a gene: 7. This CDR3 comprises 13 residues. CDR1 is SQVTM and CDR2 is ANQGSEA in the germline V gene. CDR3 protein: CSALLAGAETQYF. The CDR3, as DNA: TGCAGCGCCCTCCTAGCGGGGGCGGAGACCCAGTACTTC.

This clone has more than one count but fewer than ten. The CDR3 coding sequence is TGTGCCAGCAGCTTACCGCTGAGACTAGCGGGCCTCTACAATGAGCAGTTCTTC. Its protein is CASSLPLRLAGLYNEQFF. This chain joins TRBV7-9 and TRBJ2-1; 10 bases match TRBD2. The CDR3 is 18 residues long. With 2 bases clipped from V and 3 bases from J, the junction kept 10 bases outside the gene matches. The V gene's germline CDR1 is SEHNR and CDR2 FQNEAQ (reference sequence).

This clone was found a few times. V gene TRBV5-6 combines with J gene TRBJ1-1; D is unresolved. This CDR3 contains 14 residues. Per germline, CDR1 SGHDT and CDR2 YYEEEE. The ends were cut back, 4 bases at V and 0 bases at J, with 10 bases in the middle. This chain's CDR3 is CASSPVNLNTEAFF. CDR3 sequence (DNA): TGTGCCAGCAGCCCGGTAAACCTGAACACTGAAGCTTTCTTT.

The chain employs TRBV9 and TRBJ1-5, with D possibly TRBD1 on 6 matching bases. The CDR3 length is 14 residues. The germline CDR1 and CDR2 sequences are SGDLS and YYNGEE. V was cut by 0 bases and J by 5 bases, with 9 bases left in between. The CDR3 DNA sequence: TGTGCCAGCAGCGTAGACAGGGAAGATCAGCCCCAGCATTTT. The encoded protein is CASSVDREDQPQHF.

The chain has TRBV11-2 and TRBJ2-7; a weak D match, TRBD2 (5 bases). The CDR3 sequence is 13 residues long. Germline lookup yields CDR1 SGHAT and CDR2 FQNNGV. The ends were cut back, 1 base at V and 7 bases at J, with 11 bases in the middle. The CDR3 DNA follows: TGTGCCAGCAGCTTAGTGTCGGGGAGTGAGCAGTACTTC. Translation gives CASSLVSGSEQYF.

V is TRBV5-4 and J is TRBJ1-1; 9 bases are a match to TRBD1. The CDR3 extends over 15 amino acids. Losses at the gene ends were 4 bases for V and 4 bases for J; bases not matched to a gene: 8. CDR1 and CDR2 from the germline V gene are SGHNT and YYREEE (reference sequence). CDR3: CASSPKTGGVTEAFF. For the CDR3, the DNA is TGTGCCAGCAGCCCAAAGACAGGGGGGGTCACTGAAGCTTTCTTT.

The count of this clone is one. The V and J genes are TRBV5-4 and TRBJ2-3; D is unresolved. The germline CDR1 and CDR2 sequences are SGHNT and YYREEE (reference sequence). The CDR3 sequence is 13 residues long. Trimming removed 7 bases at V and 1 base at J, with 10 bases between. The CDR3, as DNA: TGTGCCAGCTCCCTCTTTGGCACAGATACGCAGTATTTT. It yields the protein CASSLFGTDTQYF.

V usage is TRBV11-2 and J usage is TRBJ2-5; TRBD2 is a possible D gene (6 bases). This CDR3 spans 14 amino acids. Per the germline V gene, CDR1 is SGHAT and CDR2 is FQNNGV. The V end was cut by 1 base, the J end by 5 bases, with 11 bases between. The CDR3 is CASSLAGRWETQYF. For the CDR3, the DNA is TGTGCCAGCAGCTTAGCTGGGAGGTGGGAGACCCAGTACTTC.

The CDR3 DNA sequence: TGTGCCTGGGCAGTACAGCCTACTAACACTGAAGCTTTCTTT. Its translation is CAWAVQPTNTEAFF. The chain employs TRBV30 and TRBJ1-1; unclear D gene. The germline V and J ends were trimmed by 5 bases and 2 bases, with 15 bases remaining between them. This CDR3 has 14 amino acids. Germline CDR1 is GTSNPN and CDR2 is SVGIG (reference sequence).

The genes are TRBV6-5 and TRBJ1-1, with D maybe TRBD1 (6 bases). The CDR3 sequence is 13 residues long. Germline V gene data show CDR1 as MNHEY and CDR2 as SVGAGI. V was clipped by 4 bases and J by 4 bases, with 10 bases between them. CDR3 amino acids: CASSSTGTTEAFF. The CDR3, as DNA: TGTGCCAGCAGTTCGACAGGAACCACTGAAGCTTTCTTT.